This T cell receptor beta chain was recovered during a study of CD8+ T cells in alopecia areata. Per germline, CDR1 SGHRS and CDR2 YFSETQ. This CDR3 has 13 residues. V was shortened by 2 bases and J by 5 bases, with 8 bases between the two germline ends. RNA extraction was followed by reverse transcription into cDNA, which acted as the sequencing template. TCRdb's copy holds only in-frame clones and misses some; the assay was immunoSEQ multiplex PCR. This sample has 150,000 to 200,000 clones, with about three fifths found just once. Treatment: oral pan-JAK inhibitor, 5-10 mg twice daily. V usage is TRBV5-1 and J usage is TRBJ1-5; no definite D call. The sequencing here drew on CD4+ T cells sorted from blood, taken between weeks 47 and 50, from a patient treated with tofacitinib. The TCR sequence derives from a human donor with alopecia areata. In nucleotides, the CDR3 is TGCGCCAGCAGCTTAGGATATGATCAGCCCCAGCATTTT. Protein product: CASSLGYDQPQHF. Full variable domain (remainder filled in from reference TRBV5-1 and TRBJ1-5): KAGVTQTPRYLIKTRGQQVTLSCSPISGHRSVSWYQQTPGQGLQFLFEYFSETQRNKGNFPGRFSGRQFSNSRSEMNVSTLELGDSALYLCASSLGYDQPQHFGDGTRLSIL.